A single T cell receptor beta chain is shown here with its context. Generated by immunoSEQ multiplex PCR, the TCRdb table keeps only in-frame clones and is missing some. Among 90,000 to 130,000 clones listed, roughly nine tenths were seen once. This sample was included in a study of PD-1 blockade in classical Hodgkin lymphoma. This CDR3 contains 14 residues. Between the trimmed V and J ends, which lost 6 bases and 7 bases, there was a span of 16 bases. Germline V gives CDR1 SGHVS, CDR2 FNYEAQ. All patients relapsed after autologous stem cell transplantation, and brentuximab vedotin exposure varied. The clonotype comes from a human donor with classical Hodgkin lymphoma. The chain recombines TRBV7-6 with TRBJ2-1, with D perhaps matching TRBD1 or TRBD2 (5 bases each). Sequencing used peripheral blood mononuclear cells (PBMCs), obtained before the second cycle of nivolumab. CDR3 sequence reads: CASRPPGPQNEQFF. The CDR3 coding sequence is TGTGCCAGCAGGCCTCCGGGACCCCAGAATGAGCAGTTCTTC.